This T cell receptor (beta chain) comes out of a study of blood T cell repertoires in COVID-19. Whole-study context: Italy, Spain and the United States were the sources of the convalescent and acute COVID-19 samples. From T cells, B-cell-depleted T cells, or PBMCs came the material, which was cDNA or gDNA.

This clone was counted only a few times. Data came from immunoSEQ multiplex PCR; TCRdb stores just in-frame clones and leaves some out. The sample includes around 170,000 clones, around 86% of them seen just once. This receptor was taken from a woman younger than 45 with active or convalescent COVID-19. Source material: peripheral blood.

This CDR3 reads CASRGTTSSPGELFF. The CDR3 DNA follows: TGTGCCAGCAGGGGAACTACTAGTTCCCCCGGGGAGCTGTTTTTT. The chain couples TRBV6-5 to TRBJ2-2; TRBD2 is a possible D gene (5 bases). Germline CDR1 is MNHEY and CDR2 is SVGAGI. The CDR3 sequence is 15 residues long. Trimming removed 6 bases from V and 6 bases from J, with 17 bases in between.